Presented here are 5 T cell receptor beta chains from one specimen sequenced in a study of cytomegalovirus exposure and HLA in healthy donors. PCR involved 60 Vbeta and 13 Jbeta primers. Sequencing used immunoSEQ multiplex PCR; TCRdb keeps in-frame clones, though not all of them. The table includes 150,000 to 200,000 clones, 85% detected once. The sequenced sample was PBMCs. These receptors all come from a man younger than 35 in good health and CMV-seropositive.

The chain links TRBV19 to TRBJ1-2, with D maybe TRBD1 (6 bases). This CDR3 has 12 residues. Per the germline V gene, CDR1 is LNHDA and CDR2 is SQIVND (reference sequence). V dropped 7 bases and J dropped 5 bases, with 11 bases sitting between them. The CDR3 DNA reads TGTGCCAGTACTCCAGGGGAATATGGCTACACCTTC. Its protein is CASTPGEYGYTF. The entire variable domain, with the rest obtained from reference TRBV19 and TRBJ1-2, is as follows: DGGITQSPKYLFRKEGQNVTLSCEQNLNHDAMYWYRQDPGQGLRLIYYSQIVNDFQKGDIAEGYSVSREKKESFPLTVTSAQKNPTAFYLCASTPGEYGYTFGSGTRLTVV.

V gene TRBV29-1 combines with J gene TRBJ2-5, with 10 nucleotides matching TRBD1. This CDR3 is 15 amino acids long. Germline CDR1 reads SQVTM; CDR2 reads ANQGSEA. V was clipped by 4 bases and J by 3 bases; unmatched bases: 8. The CDR3: CSVVKDRGFKETQYF. CDR3 nucleotide sequence: TGCAGCGTTGTAAAGGACAGGGGGTTCAAAGAGACCCAGTACTTC.

The sample holds one count of this clone. The V call is TRBV11-2, the J call TRBJ2-3, with 10 bases fitting TRBD2. Germline V gene data show CDR1 as SGHAT and CDR2 as FQNNGV. This CDR3 is built from 17 residues. V gave up 5 bases and J gave up 0 bases; unmatched junction bases: 8. The CDR3 is CASSLSGGAPSTDTQYF. The CDR3 DNA is TGTGCCAGCAGCCTCAGCGGGGGGGCTCCGAGCACAGATACGCAGTATTTT.

The J gene is TRBJ2-5, the V gene TRBV4-2; 8 bases fit TRBD2. CDR1 is LGHNA, CDR2 YNFKEQ, per germline. This CDR3 is built from 18 residues. The J segment lost 0 bases and the V segment lost 0 bases, leaving 9 bases of the junction unmatched. CDR3 DNA sequence: TGTGCCAGCAGCCAAGATTTACGGGGGGGCCCATACCAAGAGACCCAGTACTTC. Its translation: CASSQDLRGGPYQETQYF.

The chain has TRBV9 and TRBJ1-2, with D tentatively TRBD1 (6 bases). CDR1 is SGDLS and CDR2 is YYNGEE in the germline V gene. V was pared by 0 bases and J by 8 bases, with 14 bases between. The CDR3 is 14 residues long. As DNA, the CDR3 is TGTGCCAGCAGCGTAGGGGCAGGGGTGGAGGGCTACACCTTC. Translating gives CASSVGAGVEGYTF. Using reference TRBV9 and TRBJ1-2 for the parts outside the CDR3, the full variable domain is DSGVTQTPKHLITATGQRVTLRCSPRSGDLSVYWYQQSLDQGLQFLIQYYNGEERAKGNILERFSAQQFPDLHSELNLSSLELGDSALYFCASSVGAGVEGYTFGSGTRLTVV.